A single sample gave rise to the 23 T cell receptor beta chains below, sequenced in a study of blood T cell repertoires in COVID-19. Clones were read by immunoSEQ multiplex PCR, and TCRdb kept only the in-frame ones, dropping some. Among roughly 250,000 clones, roughly 88% were seen once, and the ten largest hold about 1.9%. Sequencing used PBMCs or T cells enriched from blood (not recorded which). Every receptor here comes from a woman aged 50 to 60 who had recovered from COVID-19.

The count of this clone is one. This chain connects TRBV7-2 to TRBJ2-1; TRBD1 matches 7 bases. With 5 bases clipped from V and 0 bases from J, the junction kept 16 bases outside the gene matches. The CDR3 has 19 amino acids. The V gene's germline CDR1 is SGHTA and CDR2 FQGNSA. The CDR3 spells CASSAAGGAFISSYNEQFF. The CDR3 DNA reads as TGTGCCAGCAGCGCCGCAGGGGGTGCTTTTATTTCCTCCTACAATGAGCAGTTCTTC.

This chain links TRBV10-3 with TRBJ2-2; 7 nucleotides line up with TRBD1. After removal of 3 bases from V and 6 bases from J, the junction contained 7 bases not matched to a gene. The length of the CDR3 is 15 residues. Germline V gives CDR1 ENHRY, CDR2 SYGVKD. CDR3: CAISDGGQAAGELFF. The CDR3 DNA sequence: TGTGCCATCAGTGACGGCGGACAGGCGGCCGGGGAGCTGTTTTTT.

The genes are TRBV20-1 and TRBJ1-3; D uncertain. Between the trimmed V and J ends, which lost 6 bases and 3 bases, there was a span of 6 bases. The CDR3 contains 11 residues. Germline values: CDR1 DFQATT, CDR2 SNEGSKA (reference sequence). The CDR3 is CSARDGNTIYF. The CDR3 nucleotides read TGCAGTGCCCGAGATGGAAACACCATATATTTT.

J is TRBJ2-4 and V is TRBV11-2; D perhaps matches TRBD2 (5 bases). The V end lost 1 base, the J end lost 1 base, and 8 bases lay between the germline ends. CDR1 is SGHAT, CDR2 FQNNGV, per germline. The CDR3 contains 15 residues. Here the CDR3 DNA reads TGTGCCAGCAGCTTAGGAGCGGCTGCCAAAAACATTCAGTACTTC. Amino acids: CASSLGAAAKNIQYF.

The chain has TRBV9 and TRBJ1-4; D unclear. V was pared by 2 bases and J by 8 bases, with 16 bases between. The CDR3 is 15 residues long. From germline, CDR1 is SGDLS and CDR2 YYNGEE. The CDR3 region is CASSVGGEPIEKLFF. CDR3 coding DNA: TGTGCCAGCAGCGTCGGCGGGGAGCCGATCGAAAAACTGTTTTTT.

CDR3 residues: CASSQEGTQGAPGGEKLFF. The DNA of the CDR3 is TGTGCCAGCAGCCAAGAGGGGACGCAGGGGGCGCCGGGTGGTGAAAAACTGTTTTTT. V and J are TRBV4-2 and TRBJ1-4; TRBD1 matches 8 bases. CDR1 and CDR2 (germline): LGHNA, YNFKEQ. The CDR3 is 19 amino acids. J lost 7 bases, V lost 0 bases, and 16 bases had no gene match.

The chain uses TRBV21-1 and TRBJ2-2; the table's D call TRBD2 went unverified against the DNA. TRBV21-1 is reported as a pseudogene. The CDR3 spans 14 residues. The DNA for the CDR3 is TGTGCCAGCAAGCGGGTTCCGAACACCGGGGAGCTGTTTTTT. This sequence encodes CASKRVPNTGELFF.

This chain connects TRBV28 to TRBJ1-5, with D possibly being TRBD1 (5 bases). Germline loops: CDR1 MDHEN, CDR2 SYDVKM. The CDR3 length is 15 residues. The germline V and J ends were trimmed by 3 bases and 2 bases, with 11 bases remaining between them. The CDR3 sequence: CASSFQGKGNQPQHF. The CDR3 DNA is TGTGCCAGCAGTTTCCAGGGAAAGGGCAATCAGCCCCAGCATTTT.

The rearrangement uses TRBV5-1 and TRBJ2-3; the match to TRBD2 covers 11 bases. Trimming cost V 0 bases and J 2 bases; bases outside gene matches: 8. Germline assignment: CDR1 SGHRS and CDR2 YFSETQ. This CDR3 comprises 18 residues. The CDR3 protein is CASSLALAGGSFTDTQYF. CDR3 DNA sequence: TGCGCCAGCAGCTTGGCCCTAGCGGGAGGTTCCTTCACAGATACGCAGTATTTT. Full variable domain (missing parts from reference TRBV5-1 and TRBJ2-3): KAGVTQTPRYLIKTRGQQVTLSCSPISGHRSVSWYQQTPGQGLQFLFEYFSETQRNKGNFPGRFSGRQFSNSRSEMNVSTLELGDSALYLCASSLALAGGSFTDTQYFGPGTRLTVL.

The V and J genes are TRBV25-1 and TRBJ1-1; D is perhaps TRBD1 (5 bases). The CDR3 contains 12 residues. The ends were cut back, 8 bases at V and 5 bases at J, with 12 bases in the middle. Germline CDR1 MGHDK, CDR2 SYGVNS. DNA of the CDR3: TGTGCCAGCCTACGAAGGGGTACTGAAGCTTTCTTT. Protein sequence: CASLRRGTEAFF. Filled out from reference TRBV25-1 and TRBJ1-1, the complete variable domain reads EADIYQTPRYLVIGTGKKITLECSQTMGHDKMYWYQQDPGMELHLIHYSYGVNSTEKGDLSSESTVSRIRTEHFPLTLESARPSHTSQYLCASLRRGTEAFFGQGTRLTVV.

V and J are TRBV18 and TRBJ2-1; possible D gene TRBD1, 6 bases. Trimming took off 6 bases at V and 6 bases at J, with 18 bases between the two ends. This CDR3 comprises 15 residues. Germline V lookup: CDR1 KGHSH, CDR2 LQKENI. The CDR3 DNA reads as TGTGCCAGCTCGCATAATACAGGGACAACCAATGAGCAGTTCTTC. Its translation is CASSHNTGTTNEQFF.

The chain recombines TRBV27 with TRBJ2-1, with 8 bases fitting TRBD1. Germline CDR1 is MNHEY and CDR2 is SMNVEV (reference sequence). The CDR3 loop spans 15 amino acids. V was clipped by 5 bases and J by 3 bases; unmatched bases: 6. The CDR3, as DNA: TGTGCCAGCAGTCTATGGACAGGGAACTACAATGAGCAGTTCTTC. This sequence encodes CASSLWTGNYNEQFF.

This chain links TRBV27 with TRBJ1-1; 7 bases are shared with TRBD1. V was clipped by 0 bases and J by 10 bases; unmatched bases: 5. The CDR3 is 13 amino acids. CDR1 is MNHEY and CDR2 is SMNVEV in the germline V gene (reference sequence). CDR3 amino acids: CASSLSGGLGAFF. The CDR3 DNA reads TGTGCCAGCAGTTTATCAGGGGGCTTAGGAGCTTTCTTT.

This clone was seen just once. This chain links TRBV5-5 with TRBJ2-1; 7 bases line up with TRBD2. Germline CDR1 reads SGHKS; CDR2 reads YYEKEE (reference sequence). V trimming: 4 bases; J trimming: 4 bases; junction bases outside the gene matches: 14. CDR3 length equals 17 residues. The CDR3 region is CASSAGLAGLLYNEQFF. CDR3 nucleotide sequence: TGTGCCAGCAGCGCGGGTTTAGCGGGCCTCCTTTACAATGAGCAGTTCTTC.

The V gene is TRBV18, the J gene TRBJ2-1; 9 bases are a match to TRBD2. Trimming took 2 bases from V and 4 from J; bases not matched to a gene: 3. This CDR3 region has 15 residues. CDR1 and CDR2 (germline): KGHSH, LQKENI. In DNA, the CDR3 is TGTGCCAGCTCACCAGTAGCGGGAGTTTACAATGAGCAGTTCTTC. It codes for CASSPVAGVYNEQFF.

This clone was seen once. This sequence joins TRBV3-1 (or the pseudogene TRBV3-2) and TRBJ1-1; 8 positions match TRBD1. The CDR3 sequence is 14 residues long. The V gene's germline CDR1 is LGHDT and CDR2 YNNKEL (reference sequence). The V gene end was trimmed by 0 bases and the J gene end by 4 bases; junction bases not matched to a gene: 1. CDR3 in amino acids: CASSQEQGGTEAFF. In nucleotides, the CDR3 is TGTGCCAGCAGCCAAGAACAGGGGGGCACTGAAGCTTTCTTT.

The CDR3 bases are TGTGCCAGCAGCTTAGGCGGCGGGGACTCTGGGGCCAACGTCCTGACTTTC. Encoded protein: CASSLGGGDSGANVLTF. V is TRBV11-3 and J is TRBJ2-6, with D perhaps matching TRBD2 (6 bases). This CDR3 is built from 17 residues. The germline V gene encodes CDR1 SGHNT and CDR2 YENEEA. V was trimmed by 1 base and J by 0 bases, leaving 10 bases between them. Combining the CDR3 with reference TRBV11-3 and TRBJ2-6 gives the whole variable domain EAGVVQSPRYKIIEKKQPVAFWCNPISGHNTLYWYLQNLGQGPELLIRYENEEAVDDSQLPKDRFSAERLKGVDSTLKIQPAELGDSAVYLCASSLGGGDSGANVLTFGAGSRLTVL.

The chain carries TRBV5-1 and TRBJ2-7; a possible D gene is TRBD1 (6 bases). V was shortened by 0 bases and J by 3 bases, with 16 bases between the two germline ends. Germline V CDR1 and CDR2: SGHRS, YFSETQ. The CDR3 has 16 residues. The CDR3 DNA sequence: TGCGCCAGCAGCTTGGCCCAGGGGCCGGGGTACTACGAGCAGTACTTC. This gives the protein CASSLAQGPGYYEQYF.

The V gene is TRBV3-1 (or the pseudogene TRBV3-2), the J gene TRBJ1-1, with D perhaps matching TRBD1 (6 bases). The CDR3 consists of 14 residues. V lost 2 bases to trimming and J lost 1 base, with 8 bases between them. Per the germline V gene, CDR1 is LGHDT and CDR2 is YNNKEL (reference sequence). CDR3 sequence: CASSQIGGNTEAFF. The DNA of the CDR3 is TGTGCCAGCAGCCAAATAGGGGGGAACACTGAAGCTTTCTTT.

The count of this clone is one. The chain employs TRBV7-9 and TRBJ2-3; D not resolved. This CDR3 contains 12 residues. Germline V gives CDR1 SEHNR, CDR2 FQNEAQ (reference sequence). V lost 5 bases to trimming and J lost 5 bases, with 8 bases between them. The CDR3 loop is CASSHGLDTQYF. In DNA form, the CDR3 reads TGTGCCAGCAGCCATGGCCTAGATACGCAGTATTTT.

This rearrangement joins TRBV15 to TRBJ1-1; 8 nucleotides agree with TRBD1. The CDR3 is made up of 13 amino acids. Germline V gives CDR1 LNHNV, CDR2 YYDKDF (reference sequence). J gave up 5 bases and V 5 bases, and 4 bases lay outside the gene matches. The CDR3 reads CATSGRGRTEAFF. Written as DNA, the CDR3 is TGTGCCACCAGCGGCAGGGGGCGGACTGAAGCTTTCTTT.

The V call is TRBV9, the J call TRBJ1-1; maybe TRBD1 (5 bases). Germline CDR1 SGDLS, CDR2 YYNGEE. The CDR3 has 11 residues. The V end lost 0 bases, the J end lost 11 bases, and 8 bases lay between the germline ends. CDR3 in DNA: TGTGCCAGCAGCGTAGAAGGGGCGGCTTTCTTT. Encoded protein: CASSVEGAAFF.

Turning to this clone: One end of the junction fails to match germline, which may point to a read error. CDR3 nucleotide sequence: TGTGCTAGCAGCTTAGCGACAGGACTTTCCTACAATGAGCAGTTCTTC. This encodes CASSLATGLSYNEQFF. The V gene is TRBV7-7, the J gene TRBJ2-1, with D possibly TRBD1 on 6 matching bases. There are 16 residues in the CDR3. CDR1 is SSHAT, CDR2 FNYEAQ, per germline (reference sequence).